This T cell receptor (beta chain) was identified in a study of blood T cell repertoires in COVID-19. On the study more broadly: From the United States, Italy and Spain came samples of acute and convalescent COVID-19. PBMCs, B-cell-depleted T cells, or T cells provided the cDNA or gDNA that made up the material.

J was trimmed by 4 bases and V by 7 bases; bases with no gene match: 9. The germline V gene has CDR1 SEHNR and CDR2 FQNEAQ (reference sequence). CDR3 length: 14 residues. Sequencing used immunoSEQ multiplex PCR; TCRdb keeps in-frame clones, though not all of them. There are 190,000 or so clones in the sample; around 80% occur only once, and approximately 10% lies in the top ten. The receptor was isolated from an elderly woman with COVID-19, enrolled during active disease. The genes are TRBV7-9 and TRBJ2-7; 8 nucleotides align to TRBD2. The sequenced material came from peripheral blood. In nucleotides, the CDR3 is TGTGCCAGCAACGAAGCGGGAGTGAATTACGAGCAGTACTTC. This gives the protein CASNEAGVNYEQYF.